This paragraph covers one TCR beta chain sequence. Its cognate antigen is unknown. Primers for the PCR totalled 60 Vbeta and 13 Jbeta. Profiling relied on immunoSEQ multiplex PCR, and the TCRdb table lists in-frame clones only, not all of them. The data show about 160,000 clones, about two thirds seen once. The data stem from a study of cytomegalovirus exposure and HLA in healthy donors. Study results and caveats: In terms of immune exposure information, only CMV serostatus was available. An observed cluster of highly shared sequence variants was recorded as a likely sequencing artifact.

The germline gives CDR1 SNHLY, CDR2 FYNNEI. The CDR3 contains 14 residues. Trimming pared 3 bases from V and 6 bases from J, leaving 12 bases between. Sequencing was done on a sample of PBMCs. The clonotype originates from a woman aged 25-40 years in good health and CMV-seronegative. This chain joins TRBV2 and TRBJ1-5, with D possibly TRBD1 on 6 matching bases. This CDR3 is CASSDGEGGQPQHF. The CDR3 DNA is TGTGCCAGCAGTGACGGGGAAGGGGGTCAGCCCCAGCATTTT.